This TCR beta chain was recovered during a study of T-cell memory formation after mild COVID-19. Study findings and constraints: Clones that contracted from day 15 to 85 had balanced CD4/CD8; later expanders were CD4+ biased. Clones which contracted sat mainly in CM and EM if CD4+, and in EMRA if CD8+.

TCRdb called the 5' RACE reads again in MiXCR, with one record for every CDR3 protein. The table shows 240,000 or so distinct CDR3 sequences, with 8% to 9.5% occurring only once. On this clonotype itself: Its antigen is still unknown.

Germline V gene data show CDR1 as LNHDA and CDR2 as SQIVND (reference sequence). The V and J ends lost 3 bases and 0 bases respectively, with 7 bases between them. CDR3 length: 14 residues. This sequence originates from a man in his late teens or twenties who had mild COVID-19 (a few samples of this study predate the infection). Cell type and time point are not known. This chain connects TRBV19 to TRBJ2-3; no clear D. The sample comprised PBMCs or a T cell subset sorted from them (not recorded which). The CDR3 nucleotides read TGTGCCAGTAGTATCGGTCCTAGCACAGATACGCAGTATTTT. This codes for CASSIGPSTDTQYF.